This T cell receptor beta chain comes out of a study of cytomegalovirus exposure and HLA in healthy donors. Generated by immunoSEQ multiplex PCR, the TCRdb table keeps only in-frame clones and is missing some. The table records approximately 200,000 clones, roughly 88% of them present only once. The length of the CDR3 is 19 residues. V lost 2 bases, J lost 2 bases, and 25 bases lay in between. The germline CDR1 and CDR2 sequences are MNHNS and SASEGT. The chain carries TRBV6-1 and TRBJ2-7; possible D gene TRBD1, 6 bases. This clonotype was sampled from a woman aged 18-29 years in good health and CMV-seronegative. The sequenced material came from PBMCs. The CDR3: CASSEIPQGSSSYPYEQYF. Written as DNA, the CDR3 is TGTGCCAGCAGTGAAATTCCCCAGGGGTCCTCCTCCTATCCCTACGAGCAGTACTTC.